These T cell receptor beta chains were read from a single sample in a study of T-cell reconstitution after alpha-beta-depleted transplantation in children. TCRdb called the PCR reads again in MiXCR, with one record for every CDR3 protein. The sample has 200,000 to 300,000 distinct CDR3 sequences; roughly 25% are singletons. This specimen was PBMCs, taken before TCRalphabeta/CD19-depleted stem cell transplant. These receptors were taken from a girl aged 2-10 years with Fanconi anemia, due to receive a stem cell transplant. Each CDR3 is given with its conserved first and last residue. D genes are given only for firm matches. Not every row has a clone size; where given, it reads once, few, many or a size class.

J gene,D gene,clone size,V gene,CDR3 protein,CDR3 DNA
TRBJ2-5,-,-,TRBV24-1,CATSDTLARETQYF,TGTGCCACCAGTGATACCCTAGCGAGAGAGACCCAGTACTTC
TRBJ2-7,-,-,TRBV9,CASSPSDTNEQYF,TGTGCCAGCAGCCCTAGCGACACGAACGAGCAGTACTTC
TRBJ2-7,TRBD2,many,TRBV12-3/TRBV12-4,CASSLERGGYEQYF,TGTGCCAGCAGTTTAGAACGGGGGGGCTACGAGCAGTACTTC
TRBJ1-2,-,few,TRBV28,CATPAGWGQGYGYTF,TGTGCCACTCCCGCTGGCTGGGGGCAGGGCTATGGCTACACCTTC
TRBJ2-1,TRBD2,-,TRBV24-1,CATSDFGGLVTNEQFF,TGTGCCACCAGTGATTTCGGGGGACTAGTGACCAATGAGCAGTTCTTC
TRBJ2-5,TRBD1,many,TRBV27,CASSTGASRGETQYF,TGTGCCAGCAGTACAGGGGCTTCGAGAGGAGAGACCCAGTACTTC
TRBJ2-2,-,many,TRBV29-1,CSVVRGAGELFF,TGCAGCGTTGTGAGGGGGGCCGGGGAGCTGTTTTTT
TRBJ2-7,TRBD1,many,TRBV10-3,CAINSGQASSYEQYF,TGTGCCATCAACTCGGGACAGGCCTCCTCCTACGAGCAGTACTTC
TRBJ2-1,TRBD2,many,TRBV27,CASSPTSGRNRDEQFF,TGTGCCAGCAGCCCGACTAGCGGGCGGAATCGGGATGAGCAGTTCTTC
TRBJ1-5,TRBD1,many,TRBV12-3/TRBV12-4,CASRGTGDQPQHF,TGTGCCAGCAGGGGAACAGGGGATCAGCCCCAGCATTTT
TRBJ2-1,TRBD2,-,TRBV7-3,CASILLADSYNEQFF,TGTGCCAGCATCTTACTAGCGGATTCCTACAATGAGCAGTTCTTC
TRBJ2-3,TRBD1,-,TRBV5-6,CASSGDRGRDTQYF,TGTGCCAGCAGCGGAGACAGGGGGCGAGATACGCAGTATTTT
TRBJ2-3,TRBD2,few,TRBV7-2,CASSLGARGGIDTQYF,TGTGCCAGCAGCTTAGGGGCGCGGGGGGGGATAGATACGCAGTATTTT
TRBJ2-3,TRBD2,-,TRBV20-1,CSARTADGGAHGQYF,TGCAGTGCTAGAACCGCCGACGGGGGGGCCCATGGGCAGTATTTT
TRBJ1-5,-,-,TRBV2,CASTASTGRGPQHF,TGTGCCAGCACTGCTTCAACAGGTCGCGGGCCCCAGCATTTT
TRBJ2-1,TRBD2,many,TRBV12-3/TRBV12-4,CASSLWLAGISYNEQFF,TGTGCCAGCAGTTTATGGCTAGCGGGAATCTCCTACAATGAGCAGTTCTTC
TRBJ2-7,-,few,TRBV20-1,CSAKTDMVGVYEQYF,TGCAGTGCCAAAACTGACATGGTCGGGGTCTACGAGCAGTACTTC
TRBJ2-7,TRBD1,many,TRBV28,CASSLWTGGYEQYF,TGTGCCAGCAGTCTTTGGACAGGGGGCTACGAGCAGTACTTC
TRBJ2-3,-,many,TRBV6-6,CASSYSSDTQYF,TGTGCCAGCAGTTACTCCTCAGATACGCAGTATTTT
TRBJ2-3,-,few,TRBV29-1,CSVEEGLAADTQYF,TGCAGCGTTGAAGAAGGGCTAGCAGCAGATACGCAGTATTTT
TRBJ2-1,-,few,TRBV27,CASSYTPGTDYFNEQFF,TGTGCCAGCAGTTACACCCCCGGGACGGACTACTTTAATGAGCAGTTCTTC
TRBJ2-7,-,many,TRBV4-1,CASSQDQGNYEQYF,TGCGCCAGCAGCCAAGATCAAGGTAACTACGAGCAGTACTTC
TRBJ1-5,TRBD1,many,TRBV29-1,CSVATGGGQPQHF,TGCAGCGTTGCAACAGGGGGCGGTCAGCCCCAGCATTTT
TRBJ2-1,TRBD2,few,TRBV11-2,CASSHISGVHNEQFF,TGTGCCAGCAGCCACATAAGCGGGGTCCACAATGAGCAGTTCTTC
TRBJ2-7,-,few,TRBV13,CASSLVPNYEQYF,TGTGCCAGCAGCTTAGTCCCAAACTACGAGCAGTACTTC
TRBJ2-1,-,many,TRBV7-2,CASSLDGLYSGYRVF,TGTGCCAGCAGCTTAGATGGGTTGTATAGCGGATATAGGGTCTTC
TRBJ1-6,TRBD1,-,TRBV28,CASRTTGVGPLHF,TGTGCCAGCAGGACGACAGGGGTAGGACCCCTCCACTTT
TRBJ2-3,-,few,TRBV5-1,CASSLWTVSTDTQYF,TGCGCCAGCAGCTTGTGGACAGTAAGCACAGATACGCAGTATTTT
TRBJ1-1,TRBD1,many,TRBV29-1,CSVAKTGGNTEAFF,TGCAGCGTCGCAAAGACAGGGGGAAACACTGAAGCTTTCTTT
TRBJ2-3,-,many,TRBV6-6,CASLAQRIDTQYF,TGTGCCAGCTTGGCCCAACGTATAGATACGCAGTATTTT
TRBJ1-2,-,-,TRBV29-1,CSVVDLFGGGNYGYTF,TGCAGCGTTGTGGATCTTTTCGGAGGTGGGAACTATGGCTACACCTTC
TRBJ2-7,TRBD2,-,TRBV20-1,CSARVPGLGVYEQYF,TGCAGTGCTAGAGTCCCAGGACTAGGAGTCTACGAGCAGTACTTC
TRBJ2-3,-,-,TRBV28,CASSFDEQGTDTQYF,TGTGCCAGCAGTTTTGATGAGCAGGGCACAGATACGCAGTATTTT
TRBJ2-1,-,many,TRBV5-1,CASSLEGLDEQFF,TGCGCCAGCAGCTTGGAGGGTTTGGATGAGCAGTTCTTC